The entry below gives a single T cell receptor (beta chain) sequence along with its context. It has no known antigen specificity. An end of the junction differs from the germline gene, which may be a read error. For repertoire sequencing, TCR beta CDR3 regions were amplified from RNA transcripts. A first-round RT-PCR used HTBI primers with the Qiagen OneStep RT-PCR kit, followed by a second-round multiplex PCR, size selection and purification. The libraries underwent paired-end sequencing with 100 bp reads on an Illumina HiSeq2000. The authors' pipeline ran thus. Reads were processed with SOAPnuke, discarding reads with adapters, uncalled bases, mean Phred below 15, or no exact constant-primer or identifier match. COPE v1.2.5 was used to merge the high-quality paired reads. Each unique nucleotide sequence was treated as a clonotype, and MiTCR v1.1 was used to align the clonotypes to the IMGT TRB V, D and J references. Only V-J combinations with frequency above 0.0001 were analysed, covering about 99% of repertoires. For each V-J combination, a TCR clonal expansion and chaos score was defined as the ratio of F50 clonal expansion to chaos observed in the TCRdist matrix. Features were reduced by Welch's t-statistics and random forest to more than 10 V-J combinations, which fed a naive Bayes classifier. The Morisita-Horn index was used to measure how similar the thyroid and blood repertoires were. TCRdb took the public reads, trimmed them with fastp at Q25, ran MiXCR for clone calling and kept in-frame beta chains. Identical CDR3 protein sequences are pooled into one entry, listed with their most common genes and DNA. TCRdb's processing, not the authors' own work, is the source of the V and J calls. The sample includes roughly 500,000 distinct CDR3 sequences, with approximately 15% observed a single time. The ten largest clones take up about a tenth of the sample.

From the cysteine up to the phenylalanine, the CDR3 has a length of 12 residues. The retained sequence is limited to the CDR3, 36 bases, with the frame set at the first base. Patients with ophthalmopathy had moderately to severely active disease, with a Clinical Activity Score of 3 or more, a NOSPECS grade of 4 or more, and a disease duration of less than 3 months. Patients were excluded if they had other autoimmune diseases, uncontrolled infections, pregnancy or lactation. Clinical symptoms, serum thyroxine, TRAb, thyroid ultrasound and orbital computed tomography formed the basis of the diagnosis. Using Ficoll-Paque density gradient centrifugation, PBMCs were isolated from 10 ml of fresh peripheral blood. Total RNA was extracted using Trizol reagent, and RNA quality was checked on an Agilent 2100 Bioanalyzer. The sample comes from a study of Graves' ophthalmopathy and Graves' hyperthyroidism (dated by TCRdb to 2017 to 2018). Study-wide context: Peripheral blood was collected at initial diagnosis, before any treatment. The study used TCR beta repertoire signatures to distinguish Graves' ophthalmopathy from Graves' hyperthyroidism and to predict progression to ophthalmopathy. In total, approximately 140 blood samples were TCR-sequenced: 40 to 45 ophthalmopathy, some 75 hyperthyroidism and about 17 hyperthyroidism-to-ophthalmopathy patients. To explore V-J signatures that distinguish ophthalmopathy from hyperthyroidism, a discovery set of under 110 patients was enrolled, made up of 43 with ophthalmopathy and around 57 with stable hyperthyroidism. For independent validation, a separate cohort was made up of approximately 19 hyperthyroidism patients plus 17 patients who later progressed from hyperthyroidism to ophthalmopathy. In five or six hyperthyroidism patients, the T-cell repertoire of thyroid tissue was compared with the T-cell repertoire of blood. Once sampling was done, hyperthyroidism patients were given methimazole at a starting dose of 30 mg daily, while ophthalmopathy patients were given high-dose intravenous methylprednisolone. The 100 discovery patients were divided at random into training and test sets in a 7:3 ratio. General findings and caveats noted by the study authors: In validation, the model predicted ophthalmopathy progression with about 70% sensitivity and roughly 72% specificity; roughly 12 predicted patients were CT-confirmed with GO in a median of roughly 6.8 months. No statistical method was used to predetermine the sample size, and group allocation was not hidden from the investigators. Most expanded thyroid clonotypes with frequency above 0.001 were also detected in blood, suggesting blood repertoires may reflect the thyroid immune response. In cross-validation, the 13-signature model distinguished ophthalmopathy from stable hyperthyroidism with just over 85% sensitivity and about 81% specificity, and in the test set the corresponding values were approximately 80% and 75%.

The sample consisted of blood. The rearrangement combines TRBV12-3 or TRBV12-4 with TRBJ1-1, with the D gene uncertain. The clonotype comes from a woman in her thirties with Graves' ophthalmopathy. Donor details come from another sample of the same person, matched by shared clones. The bases read TGTGCCAGCAGTCTCTCAAACACTGATGCTTTCTTT. It specifies CASSLSNTDAFF.